The entry below describes one TCR beta chain. Its antigen remains unknown. The CDR3 is made up of 14 amino acids. Germline CDR1 is SGHNT and CDR2 is YYREEE (reference sequence). The V gene lost 0 bases and the J gene lost 6 bases, with 7 bases spanning the gap. The treatment denotes: approximately 10-day PBMC culture with coronavirus spike peptide pools or control peptides (ViraFEST assay). A few million PBMCs per well were cultured with approximately 9.8 IU/ml IL-2 and roughly 10 ug/ml peptide pools. The data are from a study of vaccination and CD4 T cells after COVID-19. About the study: Timing of post-vaccine sample collection was a median about 72 days after dose two, with a range of 14 to 241.

Study-wide results and limits: Counts of SARS-CoV-2-reactive clonotypes had a median that went from roughly 21 to 40, a nonsignificant change.

Cultured CD4+ T cells had their DNA profiled by the Oncomine TCR Beta short-read assay. TCRdb re-analysed the PCR reads in MiXCR, keeping a single row per CDR3 protein. The sample consists of 22,000 or so distinct CDR3 sequences, about 30% of them appearing once. The chain joins TRBV5-4 to TRBJ1-6, with TRBD1 as a possible D gene (5 bases). Sequencing was performed on cultured CD4+ T cells from blood. The clonotype originates from a human donor with COVID-19. CDR3 coding DNA: TGTGCCAGCAGCTTGGACGGGGGTAATTCACCCCTCCACTTT. Its protein product is CASSLDGGNSPLHF.